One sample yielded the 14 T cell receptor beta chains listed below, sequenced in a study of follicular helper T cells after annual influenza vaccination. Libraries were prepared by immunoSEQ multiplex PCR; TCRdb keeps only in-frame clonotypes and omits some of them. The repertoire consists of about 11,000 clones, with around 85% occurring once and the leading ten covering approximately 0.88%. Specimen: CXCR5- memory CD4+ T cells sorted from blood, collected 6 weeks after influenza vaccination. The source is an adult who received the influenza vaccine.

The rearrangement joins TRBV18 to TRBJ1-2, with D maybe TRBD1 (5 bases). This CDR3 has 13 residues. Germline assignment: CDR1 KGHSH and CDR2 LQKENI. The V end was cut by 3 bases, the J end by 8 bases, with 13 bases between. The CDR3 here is CASSPGGSNGYTF. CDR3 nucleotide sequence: TGTGCCAGCTCACCTGGGGGTTCAAACGGCTACACCTTC.

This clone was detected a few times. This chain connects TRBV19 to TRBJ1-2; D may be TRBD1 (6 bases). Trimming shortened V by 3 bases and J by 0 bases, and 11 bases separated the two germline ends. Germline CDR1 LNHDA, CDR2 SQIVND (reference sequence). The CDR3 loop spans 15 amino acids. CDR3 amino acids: CASSIPQGSNYGYTF. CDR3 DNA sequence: TGTGCCAGTAGTATCCCCCAGGGGTCTAACTATGGCTACACCTTC.

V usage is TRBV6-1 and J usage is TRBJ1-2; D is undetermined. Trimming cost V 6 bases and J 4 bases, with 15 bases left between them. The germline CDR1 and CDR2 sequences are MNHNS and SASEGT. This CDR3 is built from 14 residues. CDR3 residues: CASSPTGSAYGYTF. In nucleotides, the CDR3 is TGTGCCAGCAGCCCGACGGGTAGTGCCTATGGCTACACCTTC.

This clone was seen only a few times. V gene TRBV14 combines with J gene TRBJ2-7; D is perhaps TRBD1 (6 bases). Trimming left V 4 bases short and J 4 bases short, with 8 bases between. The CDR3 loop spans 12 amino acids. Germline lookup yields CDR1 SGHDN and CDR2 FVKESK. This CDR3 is CASSPDRYEQYF. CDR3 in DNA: TGTGCCAGCAGCCCTGACAGGTACGAGCAGTACTTC.

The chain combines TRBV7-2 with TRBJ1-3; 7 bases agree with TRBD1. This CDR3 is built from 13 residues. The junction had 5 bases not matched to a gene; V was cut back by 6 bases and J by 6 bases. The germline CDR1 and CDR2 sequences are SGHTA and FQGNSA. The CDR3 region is CASSPTGKNTIYF. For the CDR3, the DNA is TGTGCCAGCAGTCCGACAGGGAAAAACACCATATATTTT.

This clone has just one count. The CDR3 region is CASSQDSTSGSLDTQYF. CDR3 nucleotides: TGCGCCAGCAGCCAAGATTCTACTAGCGGGTCTCTAGATACGCAGTATTTT. The chain recombines TRBV4-1 with TRBJ2-3, with 9 bases identical to TRBD2. J gave up 5 bases and V 0 bases, and 9 bases lay outside the gene matches. CDR1 is MGHRA and CDR2 is YSYEKL in the germline V gene. This CDR3 region has 17 residues.

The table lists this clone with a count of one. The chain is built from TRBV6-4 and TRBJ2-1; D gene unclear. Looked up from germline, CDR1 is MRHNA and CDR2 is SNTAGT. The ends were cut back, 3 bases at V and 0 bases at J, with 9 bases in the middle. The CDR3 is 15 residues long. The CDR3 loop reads CASSEAASSYNEQFF. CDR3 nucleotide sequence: TGTGCCAGCAGTGAGGCGGCTAGCTCCTACAATGAGCAGTTCTTC.

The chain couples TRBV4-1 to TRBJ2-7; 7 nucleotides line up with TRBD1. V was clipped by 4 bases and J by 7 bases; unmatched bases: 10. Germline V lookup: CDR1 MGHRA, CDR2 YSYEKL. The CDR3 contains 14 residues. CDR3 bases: TGCGCCAGCAGCCGTTGGACAGGTTCGGGAGAGCAGTACTTC. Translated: CASSRWTGSGEQYF.

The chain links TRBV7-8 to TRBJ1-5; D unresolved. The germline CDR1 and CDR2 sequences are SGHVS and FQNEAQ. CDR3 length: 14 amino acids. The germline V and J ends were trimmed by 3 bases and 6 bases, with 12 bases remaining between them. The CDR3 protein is CASSFRILGQPQHF. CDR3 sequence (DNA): TGTGCCAGCAGCTTTCGGATACTCGGTCAGCCCCAGCATTTT.

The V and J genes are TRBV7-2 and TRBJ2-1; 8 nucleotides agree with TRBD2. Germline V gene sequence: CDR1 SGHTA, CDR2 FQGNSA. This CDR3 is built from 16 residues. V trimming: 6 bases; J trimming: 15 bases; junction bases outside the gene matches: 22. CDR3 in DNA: TGTGCCAGCAGTTTCTCCGGGAGGGGCCATAGAAATCGTGGGTTCTTC. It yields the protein CASSFSGRGHRNRGFF.

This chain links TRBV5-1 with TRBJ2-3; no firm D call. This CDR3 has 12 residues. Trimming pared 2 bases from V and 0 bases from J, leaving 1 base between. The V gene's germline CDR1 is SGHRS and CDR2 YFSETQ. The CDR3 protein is CASSFSTDTQYF. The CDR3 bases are TGCGCCAGCAGCTTTAGCACAGATACGCAGTATTTT.

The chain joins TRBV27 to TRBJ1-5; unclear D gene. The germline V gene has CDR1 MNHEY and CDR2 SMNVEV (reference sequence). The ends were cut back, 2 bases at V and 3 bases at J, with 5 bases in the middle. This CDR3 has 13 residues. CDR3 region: CASSLRINQPQHF. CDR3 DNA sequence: TGTGCCAGCAGTTTACGTATCAATCAGCCCCAGCATTTT.

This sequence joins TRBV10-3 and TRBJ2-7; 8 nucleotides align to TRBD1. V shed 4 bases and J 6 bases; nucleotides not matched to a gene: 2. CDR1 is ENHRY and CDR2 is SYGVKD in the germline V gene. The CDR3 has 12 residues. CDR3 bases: TGTGCCATCAGTGGGACAGGGATCGAGCAGTACTTC. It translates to CAISGTGIEQYF.

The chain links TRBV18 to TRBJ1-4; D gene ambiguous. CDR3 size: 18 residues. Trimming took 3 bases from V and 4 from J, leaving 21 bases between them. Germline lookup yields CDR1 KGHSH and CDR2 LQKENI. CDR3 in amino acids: CASSPTLLRREVNEKLFF. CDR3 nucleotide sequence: TGTGCCAGCTCACCCACACTACTACGCCGGGAAGTTAATGAAAAACTGTTTTTT.